This T cell receptor beta chain was sequenced for a study of OX40 agonist ivuxolimab in advanced cancers. About this clone: Its antigen is unidentified.

Autoimmune disease history or systemic immunosuppression was exclusionary. V was pared by 3 bases and J by 1 base, with 7 bases between. CDR3 length equals 15 residues. CDR1 and CDR2 from the germline V gene are SEHNR and FQNEAQ (reference sequence). Profiling relied on immunoSEQ multiplex PCR, and the TCRdb table lists in-frame clones only, not all of them. The sample includes about 40,000 clones, around four fifths of them seen just once. Study results and caveats: Also present in some nonresponders was a low level of normalized T-cell clonal expansion.

The chain combines TRBV7-9 with TRBJ2-6; D remains unclear. The sequence derives from an adult with an advanced solid tumor such as melanoma, head and neck, liver or kidney cancer. The specimen comprised CD4+ or CD8+ T cells sorted from blood, sampled in a trial of the OX40 agonist ivuxolimab. CDR3 protein: CASSFSGSGANVLTF. For the CDR3, the DNA is TGTGCCAGCAGCTTTTCAGGTTCTGGGGCCAACGTCCTGACTTTC.